This T cell receptor (beta chain) was sequenced during a study of response to subunit inactivated influenza vaccine. This CDR3 is 15 amino acids long. Trimming pared 0 bases from V and 0 bases from J, leaving 11 bases between. Germline CDR1 SQVTM, CDR2 ANQGSEA. In TCRdb, the RT-PCR reads were re-called with MiXCR into one record per CDR3 protein. The table lists about 700,000 distinct CDR3 sequences, approximately 15% of them singletons. This receptor was taken from a man in his forties or fifties who received an inactivated influenza vaccine. The input for sequencing was PBMCs from blood, taken less than 15 days before vaccination. This chain connects TRBV29-1 to TRBJ1-1; unclear D gene. DNA for the CDR3: TGCAGCGTTGAAGAGCCGCCGGAGTTGAACACTGAAGCTTTCTTT. This translates into CSVEEPPELNTEAFF.